The clone carrying this T cell receptor beta chain is a singleton in its sample. Clones were read by immunoSEQ multiplex PCR, and TCRdb kept only the in-frame ones, dropping some. The sample shows roughly 230,000 clones, roughly 81% of them seen only once. These data belong to a study of blood T cell repertoires in COVID-19. CDR3 length: 14 residues. Trimming shortened V by 4 bases and J by 7 bases, and 14 bases separated the two germline ends. Germline-derived CDR1 and CDR2 are SEHNR and FQNEAQ (reference sequence). What was sequenced was PBMCs or T cells enriched from blood (not recorded which). This clonotype was sampled from a woman aged 45-65 years who had been exposed to COVID-19. The chain is built from TRBV7-9 and TRBJ2-1, with a possible D match to TRBD2 (6 bases). This chain's CDR3 is CASSWISGGNEQFF. The DNA of the CDR3 is TGTGCCAGCAGCTGGATTAGCGGAGGGAATGAGCAGTTCTTC.